This note documents a single T cell receptor (beta chain) sequence. V shed 1 base and J shed 3 bases, with 9 bases lying between them. Germline CDR1 is LGHDT and CDR2 is YNNKEL (reference sequence). This CDR3 region has 14 residues. This sample is part of a study of T cell responses to AZD1222 COVID-19 vaccine. Libraries were prepared by immunoSEQ multiplex PCR; TCRdb keeps only in-frame clonotypes and omits some of them. The profile shows roughly 93,000 clones, about nine tenths of them singletons. The source is an adult in good health. The chain employs TRBV3-1 (or the pseudogene TRBV3-2) and TRBJ1-2; D might be TRBD1 (6 bases). The material sequenced was peripheral blood, taken on day 0 of MenACWY control vaccination. The CDR3 spells CASSQADRYYGYTF. The CDR3 DNA follows: TGTGCCAGCAGCCAAGCCGACAGGTACTATGGCTACACCTTC.